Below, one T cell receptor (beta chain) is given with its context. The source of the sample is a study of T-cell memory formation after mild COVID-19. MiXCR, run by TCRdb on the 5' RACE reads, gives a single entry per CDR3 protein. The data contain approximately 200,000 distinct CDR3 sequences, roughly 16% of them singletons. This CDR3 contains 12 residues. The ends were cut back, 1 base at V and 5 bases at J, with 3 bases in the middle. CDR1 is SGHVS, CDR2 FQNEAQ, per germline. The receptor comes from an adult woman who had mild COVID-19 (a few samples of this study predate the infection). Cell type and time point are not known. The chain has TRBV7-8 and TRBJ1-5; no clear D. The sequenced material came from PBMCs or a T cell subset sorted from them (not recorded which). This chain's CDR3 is CASSLGDQPQHF. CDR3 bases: TGTGCCAGCAGCTTAGGTGATCAGCCCCAGCATTTT. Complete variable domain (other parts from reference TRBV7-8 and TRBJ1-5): GAGVSQSPRYKVAKRGQDVALRCDPISGHVSLFWYQQALGQGPEFLTYFQNEAQLDKSGLPSDRFFAERPEGSVSTLKIQRTQQEDSAVYLCASSLGDQPQHFGDGTRLSIL.